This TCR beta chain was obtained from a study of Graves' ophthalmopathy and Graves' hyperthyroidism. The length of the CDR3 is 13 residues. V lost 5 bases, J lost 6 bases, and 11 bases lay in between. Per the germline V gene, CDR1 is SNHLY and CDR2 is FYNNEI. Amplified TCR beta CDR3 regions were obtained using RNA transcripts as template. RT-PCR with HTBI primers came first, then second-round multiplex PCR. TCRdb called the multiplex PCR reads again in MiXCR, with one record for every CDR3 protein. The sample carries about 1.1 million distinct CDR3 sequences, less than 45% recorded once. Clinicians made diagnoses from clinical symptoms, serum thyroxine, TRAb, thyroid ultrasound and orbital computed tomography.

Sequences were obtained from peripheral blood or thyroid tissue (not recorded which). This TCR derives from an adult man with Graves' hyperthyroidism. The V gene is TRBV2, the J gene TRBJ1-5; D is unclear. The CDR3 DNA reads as TGTGCCAGCAGTACAGACATTCTTCAGCCCCAGCATTTT. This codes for CASSTDILQPQHF.